Listed below are T cell receptor beta chains from one sample, sequenced in a study of T cell responses to AZD1222 COVID-19 vaccine. The repertoire was sequenced with immunoSEQ multiplex PCR; TCRdb's copy has only in-frame clones and lacks some. The table shows fewer than 130,000 clones, with around nine tenths occurring only once. The material sequenced was peripheral blood, taken 28 days after the second AZD1222 dose. The receptors here all came from an adult who received the AZD1222 COVID-19 vaccine. The conserved cysteine and the conserved F or W are not part of the CDR3 here. Fields, in order: J gene, V gene, CDR3 protein.

j_gene: TRBJ2-5
v_gene: TRBV24-1
CDR3aa: ATSDLKGTGEETQY

j_gene: TRBJ1-3
v_gene: TRBV9
CDR3aa: ASSVTVHPRGAGGNTIY

j_gene: TRBJ1-2
v_gene: TRBV6-5
CDR3aa: ASSNRDRNYGYT

j_gene: TRBJ2-1
v_gene: TRBV2
CDR3aa: ASRGLTSYNEQF

j_gene: TRBJ2-2
v_gene: TRBV7-9
CDR3aa: ASSPPTGELF

j_gene: TRBJ2-7
v_gene: TRBV6-6
CDR3aa: ASSLIAGESYEQY

j_gene: TRBJ2-2
v_gene: TRBV29-1
CDR3aa: SVERGTGELF

j_gene: TRBJ1-2
v_gene: TRBV4-1
CDR3aa: ASSQAGGYT

j_gene: TRBJ2-7
v_gene: TRBV7-8
CDR3aa: ASSSAGGEQY

j_gene: TRBJ1-1
v_gene: TRBV12-5
CDR3aa: ASGEGGNTEAF

j_gene: TRBJ2-7
v_gene: TRBV28
CDR3aa: ASKPGTGGLEQY

j_gene: TRBJ1-3
v_gene: TRBV18
CDR3aa: ASSRQGAMGNTIY

j_gene: TRBJ1-2
v_gene: TRBV28
CDR3aa: ASSLQTGVPGYT

j_gene: TRBJ1-1
v_gene: TRBV9
CDR3aa: ASGPRGGVGTEAF

j_gene: TRBJ2-1
v_gene: TRBV13
CDR3aa: ASSAGRYNEQF

j_gene: TRBJ2-7
v_gene: TRBV27
CDR3aa: AFGKAGATYEQY

j_gene: TRBJ2-7
v_gene: TRBV7-2
CDR3aa: ASSSPETGDRVGQY

j_gene: TRBJ2-1
v_gene: TRBV27
CDR3aa: ASSLLNLAPTHIDEQF

j_gene: TRBJ2-3
v_gene: TRBV27
CDR3aa: ASSPTLRGSTDTQY

j_gene: TRBJ2-4
v_gene: TRBV3-1/TRBV3-2
CDR3aa: ASSRYTGTSGSLLAKNIQY

j_gene: TRBJ2-4
v_gene: TRBV3-1/TRBV3-2
CDR3aa: ASSHQGLAKNIQY

j_gene: TRBJ1-3
v_gene: TRBV9
CDR3aa: ASSVGQGGGNTIY

j_gene: TRBJ2-1
v_gene: TRBV3-1/TRBV3-2
CDR3aa: ASSQAGDRASPDYNEQF

j_gene: TRBJ2-2
v_gene: TRBV6-2/TRBV6-3
CDR3aa: ASSYDGNTGELF

j_gene: TRBJ1-4
v_gene: TRBV27
CDR3aa: ASSRRQATNEKLF

j_gene: TRBJ2-7
v_gene: TRBV6-2/TRBV6-3
CDR3aa: ASSILAGALEQY

j_gene: TRBJ2-7
v_gene: TRBV4-1
CDR3aa: ASSQQAGGYEQY

j_gene: TRBJ1-2
v_gene: TRBV28
CDR3aa: ASRNSDREYYGYT

j_gene: TRBJ2-1
v_gene: TRBV3-1/TRBV3-2
CDR3aa: ASSFSGTSGYNEQF